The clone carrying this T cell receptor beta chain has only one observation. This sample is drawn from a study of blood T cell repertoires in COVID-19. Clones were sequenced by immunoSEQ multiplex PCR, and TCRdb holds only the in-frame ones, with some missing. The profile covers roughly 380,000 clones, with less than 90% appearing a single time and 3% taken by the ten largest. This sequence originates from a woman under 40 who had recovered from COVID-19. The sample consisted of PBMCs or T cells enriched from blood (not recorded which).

This CDR3 is CASSLDTGNQPQHF. CDR3 nucleotide sequence: TGCGCCAGCAGCTTGGATACAGGGAATCAGCCCCAGCATTTT. The chain links TRBV5-1 to TRBJ1-5; D possibly corresponds to TRBD1 (6 bases). V dropped 0 bases and J dropped 4 bases, with 8 bases sitting between them. The CDR3 is made up of 14 amino acids. Looked up from germline, CDR1 is SGHRS and CDR2 is YFSETQ. The full variable domain, in which reference TRBV5-1 and TRBJ1-5 provide the parts outside the CDR3, is KAGVTQTPRYLIKTRGQQVTLSCSPISGHRSVSWYQQTPGQGLQFLFEYFSETQRNKGNFPGRFSGRQFSNSRSEMNVSTLELGDSALYLCASSLDTGNQPQHFGDGTRLSIL.